Many counts were recorded for the clone carrying this T cell receptor (beta chain). The library targeted TCRbeta and was prepared with unique molecular identifiers. In TCRdb, the PCR reads were re-called with MiXCR into one record per CDR3 protein. The sample contains approximately 340,000 distinct CDR3 sequences, around 10% of which appear only once. These data originate in a study of T-cell reconstitution after alpha-beta-depleted transplantation in children. The sample in question was PBMCs from the stem cell graft donor, obtained from the stem cell graft. The TCR originated in a human donor who donated a stem cell graft to a child with acute lymphoblastic leukemia.

The CDR3: CASSLGVSSTDTQYF. As DNA, the CDR3 is TGTGCCAGCAGCTTAGGCGTTTCTAGCACAGATACGCAGTATTTT. V and J are TRBV7-2 and TRBJ2-3; the D is unclear. The CDR3 consists of 15 residues. Trimming stripped 1 base from V and 0 bases from J, with 8 bases between. CDR1 SGHTA and CDR2 FQGNSA come from the germline V gene.